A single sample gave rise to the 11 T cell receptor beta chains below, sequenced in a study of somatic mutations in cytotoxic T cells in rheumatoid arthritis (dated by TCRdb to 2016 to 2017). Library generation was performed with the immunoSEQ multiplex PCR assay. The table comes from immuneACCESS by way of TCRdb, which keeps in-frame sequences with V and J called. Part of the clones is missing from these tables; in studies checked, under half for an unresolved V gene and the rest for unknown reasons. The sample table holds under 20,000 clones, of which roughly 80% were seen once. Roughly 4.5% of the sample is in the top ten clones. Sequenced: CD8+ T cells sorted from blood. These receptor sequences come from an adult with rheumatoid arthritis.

CDR3 nucleotide sequence: TGTGCCAGCGGGGGACCTATGAACACTGAAGCTTTCTTT. It is translated as CASGGPMNTEAFF. The chain couples TRBV9 to TRBJ1-1; a possible D gene is TRBD1 (5 bases). CDR1 SGDLS and CDR2 YYNGEE come from the germline V gene. The V gene lost 7 bases and the J gene lost 0 bases, with 10 bases spanning the gap. This CDR3 is built from 13 residues. Filled out from reference TRBV9 and TRBJ1-1, the complete variable domain reads DSGVTQTPKHLITATGQRVTLRCSPRSGDLSVYWYQQSLDQGLQFLIQYYNGEERAKGNILERFSAQQFPDLHSELNLSSLELGDSALYFCASGGPMNTEAFFGQGTRLTVV.

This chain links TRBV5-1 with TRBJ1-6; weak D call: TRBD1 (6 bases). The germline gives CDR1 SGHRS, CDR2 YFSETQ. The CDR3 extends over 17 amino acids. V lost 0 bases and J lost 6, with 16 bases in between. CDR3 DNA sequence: TGCGCCAGCAGCTTGGGGAAACCCGGACAGACTAATTCACCCCTCCACTTT. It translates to CASSLGKPGQTNSPLHF.

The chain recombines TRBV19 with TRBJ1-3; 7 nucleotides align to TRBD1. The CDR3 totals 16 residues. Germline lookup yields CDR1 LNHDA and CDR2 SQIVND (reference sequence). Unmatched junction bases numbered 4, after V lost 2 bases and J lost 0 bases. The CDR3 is CASSISGQLSGNTIYF. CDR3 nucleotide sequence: TGTGCCAGTAGTATATCGGGACAGCTCTCTGGAAACACCATATATTTT.

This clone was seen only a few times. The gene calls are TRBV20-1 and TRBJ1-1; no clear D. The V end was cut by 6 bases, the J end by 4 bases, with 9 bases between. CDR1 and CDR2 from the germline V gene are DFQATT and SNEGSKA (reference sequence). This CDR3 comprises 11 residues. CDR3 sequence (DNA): TGCAGTGCGGAGCTGGGCACTGAAGCTTTCTTT. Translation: CSAELGTEAFF.

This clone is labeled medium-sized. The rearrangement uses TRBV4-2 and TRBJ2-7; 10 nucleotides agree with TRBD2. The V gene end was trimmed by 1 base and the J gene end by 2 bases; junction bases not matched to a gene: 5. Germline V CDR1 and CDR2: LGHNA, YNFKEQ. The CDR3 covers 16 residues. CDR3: CASSQALAGDPYEQYF. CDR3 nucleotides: TGTGCCAGCAGCCAAGCTCTAGCGGGGGACCCCTACGAGCAGTACTTC.

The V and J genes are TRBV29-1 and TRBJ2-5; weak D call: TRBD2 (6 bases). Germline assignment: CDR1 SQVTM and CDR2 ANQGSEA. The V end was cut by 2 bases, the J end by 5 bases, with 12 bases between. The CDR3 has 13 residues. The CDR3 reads CSVEMGLMETQYF. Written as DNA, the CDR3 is TGCAGCGTTGAAATGGGACTTATGGAGACCCAGTACTTC. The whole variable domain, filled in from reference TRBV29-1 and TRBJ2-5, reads SAVISQKPSRDICQRGTSLTIQCQVDSQVTMMFWYRQQPGQSLTLIATANQGSEATYESGFVIDKFPISRPNLTFSTLTVSNMSPEDSSIYLCSVEMGLMETQYFGPGTRLLVL.

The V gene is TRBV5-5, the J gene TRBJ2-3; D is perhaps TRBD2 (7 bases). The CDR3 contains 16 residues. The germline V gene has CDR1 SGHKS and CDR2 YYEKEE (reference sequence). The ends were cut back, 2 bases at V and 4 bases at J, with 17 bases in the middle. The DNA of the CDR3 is TGTGCCAGCAGCTTACAAGGGGGGGGTAGTTCAGATACGCAGTATTTT. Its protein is CASSLQGGGSSDTQYF.

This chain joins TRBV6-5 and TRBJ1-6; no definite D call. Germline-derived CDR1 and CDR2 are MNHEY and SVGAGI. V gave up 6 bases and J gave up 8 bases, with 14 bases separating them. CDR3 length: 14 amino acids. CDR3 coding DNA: TGTGCCAGCAGCGACCGGGGAGGTGATTCACCCCTCCACTTT. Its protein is CASSDRGGDSPLHF.

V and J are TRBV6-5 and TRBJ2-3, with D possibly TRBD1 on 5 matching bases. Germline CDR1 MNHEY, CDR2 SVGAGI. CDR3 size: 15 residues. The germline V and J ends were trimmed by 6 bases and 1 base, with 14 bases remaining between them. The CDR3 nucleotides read TGTGCCAGCAGCTACCTAGGGGCGGGCACAGATACGCAGTATTTT. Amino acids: CASSYLGAGTDTQYF.

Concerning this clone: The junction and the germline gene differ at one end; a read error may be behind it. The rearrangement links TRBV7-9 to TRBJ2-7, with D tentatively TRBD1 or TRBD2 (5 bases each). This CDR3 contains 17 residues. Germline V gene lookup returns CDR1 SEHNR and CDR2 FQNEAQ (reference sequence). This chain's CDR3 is CASSLAEWDPASYEQYF. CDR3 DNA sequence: TGTGCCAGCAGCCTAGCAGAATGGGACCCCGCCTCCTACGAGCAGTACTTC.

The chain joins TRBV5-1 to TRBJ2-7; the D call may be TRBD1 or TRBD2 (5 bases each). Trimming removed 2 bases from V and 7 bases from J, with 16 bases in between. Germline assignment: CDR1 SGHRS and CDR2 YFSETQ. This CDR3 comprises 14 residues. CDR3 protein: CASSFEGITWEQYF. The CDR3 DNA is TGCGCCAGCAGCTTCGAGGGGATAACTTGGGAGCAGTACTTC.